Below, one T cell receptor (beta chain) is given with its context. Its antigen is not identified. Here immunoSEQ multiplex PCR was the method, and the copy in TCRdb shows in-frame clones only, minus some. The sample lists some 110,000 clones; around 87% were seen once. The V gene's germline CDR1 is SGHTA and CDR2 FQGNSA. V was shortened by 5 bases and J by 0 bases, with 11 bases between the two germline ends. The CDR3 contains 15 residues. The sample belongs to a study of cytomegalovirus exposure and HLA in healthy donors. Study-level findings and limits: Through in vitro validation, three CMV-associated chains were shown to be specific for CMV antigens. Reports described diagnosis of cytomegalovirus status by the classifier as highly specific and sensitive.

The donors were in the approximately 120-subject validation cohort; that cohort was separate from the roughly 700-subject first cohort. This clonotype was sampled from a woman aged 18-35 years in good health and CMV-seropositive. The rearrangement uses TRBV7-2 and TRBJ1-5; D remains unclear. The material sequenced was PBMCs. CDR3 coding DNA: TGTGCCAGCAGCAACAGTGGATATAGCAATCAGCCCCAGCATTTT. It translates to CASSNSGYSNQPQHF.